These 4 T cell receptor beta chains came from one sample sequenced in a study of human T cells and chemical hapten exposure. TCRdb re-derived calls from the RACE reads in MiXCR, one entry per CDR3 protein. The sample gives more than 65,000 distinct CDR3 sequences, 6% to 9% of which show up once; 1.5% to 1.7% is in the top ten. The time point was: patch test 1, 2 weeks after DPC sensitization. As to treatment: therapeutic diphenylcyclopropenone sensitization with weekly scalp DPC. Sequencing used whole blood, obtained in connection with sensitization to the hapten diphenylcyclopropenone (DPC). The receptors shown here come from a woman aged 25 to 45 with alopecia areata. Some clones in this sample may be carry-over from other donors' samples.

The rearrangement uses TRBV3-1 and TRBJ2-3; 8 bases align to TRBD2. Germline V gene sequence: CDR1 LGHDT, CDR2 YNNKEL (reference sequence). The J segment lost 6 bases and the V segment lost 3 bases, leaving 20 bases of the junction unmatched. There are 19 residues in the CDR3. CDR3 coding DNA: TGTGCCAGCAGCCATCCTTCCCCACTACTAGCGGCAGCCCAGGATACGCAGTATTTT. This sequence encodes CASSHPSPLLAAAQDTQYF.

J is TRBJ2-5 and V is TRBV5-1, with 9 bases lining up with TRBD1. Germline CDR1 is SGHRS and CDR2 is YFSETQ. V shed 5 bases and J 4 bases; nucleotides not matched to a gene: 9. This CDR3 spans 15 amino acids. The CDR3 is CASRYRGLALETQYF. The CDR3 bases are TGCGCCAGCAGATACAGGGGGCTAGCGCTAGAGACCCAGTACTTC.

This clonotype was detected a few times. The chain couples TRBV7-2 to TRBJ2-5; TRBD1 might be the D (6 bases). The CDR3 loop spans 15 amino acids. Germline V gene data show CDR1 as SGHTA and CDR2 as FQGNSA. Trimming shortened V by 3 bases and J by 4 bases, and 15 bases separated the two germline ends. The CDR3 sequence: CASSFSATGRETQYF. DNA of the CDR3: TGTGCCAGCAGCTTCTCTGCGACAGGAAGAGAGACCCAGTACTTC. The entire variable domain, with the rest obtained from reference TRBV7-2 and TRBJ2-5, is as follows: GAGVSQSPSNKVTEKGKDVELRCDPISGHTALYWYRQSLGQGLEFLIYFQGNSAPDKSGLPSDRFSAERTGGSVSTLTIQRTQQEDSAVYLCASSFSATGRETQYFGPGTRLLVL.

In its sample, this clonotype was seen many times. V gene TRBV6-2 or TRBV6-3 combines with J gene TRBJ2-4, with a weak D call TRBD2 (5 bases). V was cut by 6 bases and J by 0 bases, with 12 bases left in between. CDR1 MNHEY and CDR2 SVGEGT come from the germline V gene. The CDR3 sequence is 15 residues long. The CDR3 sequence is CASRNGGLAKNIQYF. In nucleotides, the CDR3 is TGTGCCAGCAGAAACGGTGGACTAGCCAAAAACATTCAGTACTTC.